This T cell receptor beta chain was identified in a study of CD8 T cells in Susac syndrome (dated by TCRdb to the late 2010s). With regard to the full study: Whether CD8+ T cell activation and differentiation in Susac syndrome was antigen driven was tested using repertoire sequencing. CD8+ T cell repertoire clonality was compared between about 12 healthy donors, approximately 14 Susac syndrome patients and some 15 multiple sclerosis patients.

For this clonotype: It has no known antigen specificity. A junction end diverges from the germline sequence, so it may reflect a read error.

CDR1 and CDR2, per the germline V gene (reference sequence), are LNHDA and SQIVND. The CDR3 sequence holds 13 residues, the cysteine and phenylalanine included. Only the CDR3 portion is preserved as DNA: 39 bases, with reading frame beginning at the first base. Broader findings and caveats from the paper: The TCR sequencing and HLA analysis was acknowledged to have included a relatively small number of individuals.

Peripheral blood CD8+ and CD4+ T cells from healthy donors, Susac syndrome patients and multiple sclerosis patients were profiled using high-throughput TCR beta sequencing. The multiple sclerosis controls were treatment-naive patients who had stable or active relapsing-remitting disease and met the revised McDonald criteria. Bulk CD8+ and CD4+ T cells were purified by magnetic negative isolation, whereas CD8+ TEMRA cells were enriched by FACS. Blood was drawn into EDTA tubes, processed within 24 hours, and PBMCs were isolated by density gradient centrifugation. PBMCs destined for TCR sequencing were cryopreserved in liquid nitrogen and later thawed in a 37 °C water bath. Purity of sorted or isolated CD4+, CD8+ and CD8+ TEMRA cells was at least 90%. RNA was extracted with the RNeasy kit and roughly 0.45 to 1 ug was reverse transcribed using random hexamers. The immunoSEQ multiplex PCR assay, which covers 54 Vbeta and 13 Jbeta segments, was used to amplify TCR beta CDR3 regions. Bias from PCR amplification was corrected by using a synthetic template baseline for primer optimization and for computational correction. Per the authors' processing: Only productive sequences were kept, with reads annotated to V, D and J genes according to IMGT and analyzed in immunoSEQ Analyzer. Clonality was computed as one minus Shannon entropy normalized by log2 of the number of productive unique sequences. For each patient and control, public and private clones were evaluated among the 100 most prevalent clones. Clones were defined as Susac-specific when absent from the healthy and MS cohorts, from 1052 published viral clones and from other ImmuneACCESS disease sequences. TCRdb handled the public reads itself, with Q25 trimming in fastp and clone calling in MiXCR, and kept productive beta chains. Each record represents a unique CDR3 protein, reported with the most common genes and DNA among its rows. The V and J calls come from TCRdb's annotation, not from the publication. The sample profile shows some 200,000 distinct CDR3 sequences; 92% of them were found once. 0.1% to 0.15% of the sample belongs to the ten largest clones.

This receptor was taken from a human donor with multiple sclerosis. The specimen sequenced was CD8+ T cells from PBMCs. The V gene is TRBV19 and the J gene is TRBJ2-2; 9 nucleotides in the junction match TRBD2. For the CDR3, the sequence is CASSILREGPWYF. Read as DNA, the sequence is TGTGCCAGTAGTATCCTGCGGGAGGGCCCCTGGTATTTT.